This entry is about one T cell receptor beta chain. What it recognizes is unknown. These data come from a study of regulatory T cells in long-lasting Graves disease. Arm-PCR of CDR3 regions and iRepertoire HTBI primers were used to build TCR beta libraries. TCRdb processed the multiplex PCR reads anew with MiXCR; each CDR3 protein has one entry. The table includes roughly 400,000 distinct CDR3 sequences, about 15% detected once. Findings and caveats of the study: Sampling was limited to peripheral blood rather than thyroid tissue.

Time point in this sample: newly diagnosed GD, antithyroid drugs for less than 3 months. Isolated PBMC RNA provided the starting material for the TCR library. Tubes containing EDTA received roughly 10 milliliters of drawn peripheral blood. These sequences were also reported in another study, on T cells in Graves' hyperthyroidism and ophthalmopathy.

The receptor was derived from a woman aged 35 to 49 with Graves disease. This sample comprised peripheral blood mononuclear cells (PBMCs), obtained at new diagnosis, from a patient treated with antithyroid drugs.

CDR3 amino acids: CASSQVGDLGQPQHF. The CDR3 DNA reads TGCGCCAGCAGCCAAGTAGGGGACCTGGGACAGCCCCAGCATTTT. J is TRBJ1-5 and V is TRBV4-1; weak D call: TRBD1 (5 bases). This CDR3 spans 15 amino acids. The V and J ends lost 1 base and 7 bases respectively, with 14 bases between them. Per the germline V gene, CDR1 is MGHRA and CDR2 is YSYEKL.